This T cell receptor (beta chain) derives from a study of T-cell reconstitution after alpha-beta-depleted transplantation in children. TCRbeta library construction was performed incorporating unique molecular identifiers. TCRdb redid the calling of the PCR reads with MiXCR, one entry per CDR3 protein. The sample comprises 700,000 or so distinct CDR3 sequences, approximately 14% of which are singletons, and 0.79% rests with the top ten. This CDR3 contains 15 residues. V was clipped by 7 bases and J by 5 bases, with 20 bases between them. The TCR sequence derives from a girl between 2 and 10 years old with congenital amegakaryocytic thrombocytopenia, due to receive a stem cell transplant. The sequencing used PBMCs, collected before TCRalphabeta/CD19-depleted stem cell transplant. This chain joins TRBV12-3 or TRBV12-4 and TRBJ2-5; either TRBD1 or TRBD2 may supply D (5 bases each). CDR3 coding DNA: TGTGCCAGCACTGGGGGTCTTGGGGTTCCCGAGACCCAGTACTTC. Translation: CASTGGLGVPETQYF.